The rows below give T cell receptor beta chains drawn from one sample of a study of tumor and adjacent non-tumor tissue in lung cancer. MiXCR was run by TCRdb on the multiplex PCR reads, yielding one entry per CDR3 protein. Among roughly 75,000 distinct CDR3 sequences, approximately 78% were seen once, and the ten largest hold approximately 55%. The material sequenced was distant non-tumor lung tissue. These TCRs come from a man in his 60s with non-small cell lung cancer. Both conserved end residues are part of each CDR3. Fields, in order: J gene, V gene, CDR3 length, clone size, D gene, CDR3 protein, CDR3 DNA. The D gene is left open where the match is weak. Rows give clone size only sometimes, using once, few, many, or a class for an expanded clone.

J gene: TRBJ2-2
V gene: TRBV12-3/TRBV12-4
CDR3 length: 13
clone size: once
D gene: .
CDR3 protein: CASNIRFTGELFF
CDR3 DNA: TGTGCCAGCAATATAAGATTCACCGGGGAGCTGTTTTTT

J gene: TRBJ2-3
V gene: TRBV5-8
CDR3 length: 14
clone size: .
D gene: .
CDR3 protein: CVSCLMGSLDTQYF
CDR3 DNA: TGTGTCAGCTGCTTGATGGGGAGTCTAGATACGCAGTATTTT

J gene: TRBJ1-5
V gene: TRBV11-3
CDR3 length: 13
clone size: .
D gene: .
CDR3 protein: CASSIRRAISQHF
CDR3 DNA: TGTGCCAGCAGCATCCGAAGGGCAATCAGCCAGCATTTT

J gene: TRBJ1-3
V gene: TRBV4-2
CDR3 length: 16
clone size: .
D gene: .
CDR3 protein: CASSSYGRASGKTIYF
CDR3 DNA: TGTGCCAGCAGCAGTTACGGGAGAGCCTCTGGAAAAACCATATATTTT

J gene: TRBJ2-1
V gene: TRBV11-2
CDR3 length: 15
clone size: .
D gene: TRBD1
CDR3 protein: CASSQDGQGYNEQLF
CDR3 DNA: TGTGCCAGTAGCCAAGACGGACAGGGGTACAATGAGCAGCTCTTC

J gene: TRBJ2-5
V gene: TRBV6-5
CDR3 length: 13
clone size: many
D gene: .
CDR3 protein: CASSYVKAGTQYF
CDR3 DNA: TGTGCCAGCAGTTACGTGAAGGCGGGGACCCAGTACTTC

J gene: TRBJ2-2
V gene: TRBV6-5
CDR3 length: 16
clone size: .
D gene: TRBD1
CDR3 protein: CASSYSMTGQAGELFF
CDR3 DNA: TGTGCCAGCAGTTACTCTATGACAGGGCAGGCCGGGGAGCTATTTTTT

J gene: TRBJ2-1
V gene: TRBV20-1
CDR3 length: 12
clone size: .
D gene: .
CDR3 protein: CSASVGGDEQFF
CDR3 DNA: TGCAGTGCTTCCGTGGGCGGGGATGAGCAGTTCTTC

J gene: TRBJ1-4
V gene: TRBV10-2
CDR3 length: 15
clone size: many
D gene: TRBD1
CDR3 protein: CASSVAGGLNEKLFF
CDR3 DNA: TGCGCCAGCAGTGTAGCAGGGGGACTAAATGAAAAACTGTTTTTT

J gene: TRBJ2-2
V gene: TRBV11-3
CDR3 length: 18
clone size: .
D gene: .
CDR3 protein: CTSSSRGEGGYRAGKLFF
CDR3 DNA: TGTACCAGCAGCTCCAGGGGAGAGGGAGGATACAGAGCCGGGAAGCTGTTTTTT

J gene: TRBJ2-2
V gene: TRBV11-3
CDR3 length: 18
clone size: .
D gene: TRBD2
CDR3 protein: CASISRGAGGFRAGKLFF
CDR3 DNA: TGTGCCAGCATCTCCCGGGGAGCGGGAGGATTCAGAGCCGGGAAGCTGTTTTTT

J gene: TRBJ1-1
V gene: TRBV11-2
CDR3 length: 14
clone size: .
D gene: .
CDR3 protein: CTISSVGRRTEAFF
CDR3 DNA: TGTACCATCAGCTCAGTCGGGAGGCGCACTGAAGCTTTCTTT

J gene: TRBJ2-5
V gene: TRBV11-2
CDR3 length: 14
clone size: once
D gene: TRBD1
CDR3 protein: CASSSGQAQETHYF
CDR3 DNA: TGTGCCAGCAGCTCCGGACAGGCCCAAGAGACCCACTACTTC

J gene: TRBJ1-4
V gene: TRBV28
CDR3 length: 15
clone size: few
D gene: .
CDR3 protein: CASSLSVSTNEKLFF
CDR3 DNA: TGTGCCAGCAGTTTGTCCGTATCCACTAATGAAAAACTGTTTTTT

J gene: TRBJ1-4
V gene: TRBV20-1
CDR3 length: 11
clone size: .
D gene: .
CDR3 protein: CSAPGARDFVF
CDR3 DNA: TGCAGTGCTCCAGGGGCGAGAGATTTTGTTTTT

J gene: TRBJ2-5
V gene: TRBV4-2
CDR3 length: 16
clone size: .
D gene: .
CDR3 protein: CASSQTTGRSQEIQYF
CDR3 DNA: TGTGCCAGCAGCCAAACTACAGGGAGGTCTCAAGAGATCCAGTACTTC

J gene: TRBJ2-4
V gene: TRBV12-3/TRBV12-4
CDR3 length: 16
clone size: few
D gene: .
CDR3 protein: CASSLRGAWSKNIQYF
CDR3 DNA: TGTGCCAGCAGTTTAAGGGGGGCTTGGTCCAAAAACATTCAGTACTTC

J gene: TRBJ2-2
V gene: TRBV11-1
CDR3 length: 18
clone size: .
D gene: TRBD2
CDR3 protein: CTSSSPGAGGHRAGELFF
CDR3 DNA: TGTACCAGCAGCTCCCCGGGAGCGGGAGGACACAGAGCCGGGGAGCTGTTTTTT

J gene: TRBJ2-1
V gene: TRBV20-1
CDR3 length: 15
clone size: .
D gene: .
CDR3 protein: CSARVVEIGYNEHFF
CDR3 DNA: TGCAGTGCTAGAGTAGTTGAAATAGGCTACAATGAGCACTTCTTC

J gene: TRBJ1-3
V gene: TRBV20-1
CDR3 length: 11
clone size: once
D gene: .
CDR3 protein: CSDRFMDTIYF
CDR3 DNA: TGCAGTGATAGATTCATGGACACCATATATTTT

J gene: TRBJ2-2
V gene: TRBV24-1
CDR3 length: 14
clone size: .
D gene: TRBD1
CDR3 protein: CATGLQGTTGELFF
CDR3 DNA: TGTGCCACCGGTTTACAGGGGACCACCGGGGAGCTGTTTTTC

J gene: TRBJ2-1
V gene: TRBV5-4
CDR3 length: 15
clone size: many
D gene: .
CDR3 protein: CASSHGAPSDNEQFF
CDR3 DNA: TGTGCCAGCAGCCACGGGGCCCCCTCTGACAATGAGCAGTTCTTC

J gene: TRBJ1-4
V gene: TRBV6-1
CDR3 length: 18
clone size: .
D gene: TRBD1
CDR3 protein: CAIGQGRMSKATNEKLLF
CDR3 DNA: TGTGCCATTGGACAGGGACGGATGTCTAAAGCAACTAATGAAAAACTGCTTTTT

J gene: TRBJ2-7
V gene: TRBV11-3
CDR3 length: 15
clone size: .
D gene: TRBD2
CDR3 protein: CASSHRTRLTYEQYF
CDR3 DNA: TGTGCCAGCAGCCATCGGACTAGATTAACCTACGAGCAGTATTTC

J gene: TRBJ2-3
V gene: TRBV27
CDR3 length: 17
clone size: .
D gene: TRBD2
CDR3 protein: CACRLNLHSGGADTQYF
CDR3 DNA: TGTGCCTGCAGACTCAATCTCCATAGCGGGGGGGCAGATACGCAGTATTTT

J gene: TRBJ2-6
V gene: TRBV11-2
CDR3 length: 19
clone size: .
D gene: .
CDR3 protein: CASGLVPKDWPSGAKVLTF
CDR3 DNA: TGTGCCAGCGGCTTAGTTCCAAAGGACTGGCCCTCTGGGGCCAAGGTCCTGACTTTC

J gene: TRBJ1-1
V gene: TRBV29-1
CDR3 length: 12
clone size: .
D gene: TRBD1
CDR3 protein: CCAQQGETDVFF
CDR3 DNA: TGCTGCGCCCAACAGGGGGAAACTGATGTTTTCTTT

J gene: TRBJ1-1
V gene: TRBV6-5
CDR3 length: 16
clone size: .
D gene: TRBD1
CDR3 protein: CASSYRWTGRKIEAFF
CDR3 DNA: TGTGCCAGTAGTTACAGGTGGACAGGGCGGAAAATTGAGGCTTTCTTT

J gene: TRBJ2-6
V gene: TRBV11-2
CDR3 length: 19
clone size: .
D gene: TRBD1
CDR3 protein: CASSLIPEDRPFGANVLTF
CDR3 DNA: TGTGCCAGCAGCTTAATTCCAGAGGACAGGCCCTTTGGGGCCAACGTCCTGACTTTC

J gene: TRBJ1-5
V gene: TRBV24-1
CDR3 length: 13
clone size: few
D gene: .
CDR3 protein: CATDGGSNQPQHF
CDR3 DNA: TGTGCCACCGACGGGGGTAGCAATCAGCCCCAGCATTTT

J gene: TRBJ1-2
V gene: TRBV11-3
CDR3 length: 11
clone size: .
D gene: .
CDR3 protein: CVSSLAWGYSF
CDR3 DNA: TGTGTCAGCAGTTTGGCGTGGGGCTACAGCTTC

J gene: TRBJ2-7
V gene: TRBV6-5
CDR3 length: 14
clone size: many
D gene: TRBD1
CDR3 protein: CASTPGTGRSEQYF
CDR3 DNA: TGTGCCAGCACCCCCGGGACAGGGAGGAGCGAGCAGTACTTC

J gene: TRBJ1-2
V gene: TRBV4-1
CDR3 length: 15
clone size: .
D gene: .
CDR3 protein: CASRQGRGPNYGHTF
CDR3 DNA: TGCGCCAGCAGGCAAGGCCGAGGACCTAACTATGGCCACACCTTC

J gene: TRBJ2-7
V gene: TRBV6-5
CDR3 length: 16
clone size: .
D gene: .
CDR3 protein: CASSYSGNDQSYEQCF
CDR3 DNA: TGTGCCAGCAGTTACTCGGGTAATGATCAGAGCTACGAGCAGTGCTTC

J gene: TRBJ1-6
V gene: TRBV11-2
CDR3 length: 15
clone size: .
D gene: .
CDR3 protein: CAGSLGRDNNSSLHF
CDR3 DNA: TGTGCCGGCAGCTTAGGAAGGGACAATAATTCATCCCTCCACTTT

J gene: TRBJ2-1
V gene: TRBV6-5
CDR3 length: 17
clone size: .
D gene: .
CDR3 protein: CASSYSYSPSSYNEQFF
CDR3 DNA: TGTGCCAGTAGTTACTCGTACAGCCCGAGTTCCTACAATGAGCAGTTCTTC

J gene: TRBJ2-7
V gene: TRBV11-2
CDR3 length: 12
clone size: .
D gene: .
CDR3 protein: CTSSPRLYEQYF
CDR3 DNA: TGTACCAGCAGCCCGCGACTGTACGAGCAGTACTTC

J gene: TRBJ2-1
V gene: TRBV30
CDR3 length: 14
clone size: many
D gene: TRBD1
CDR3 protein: CAWTAGGTYNEQFF
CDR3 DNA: TGTGCCTGGACCGCAGGGGGCACCTACAATGAGCAGTTCTTC

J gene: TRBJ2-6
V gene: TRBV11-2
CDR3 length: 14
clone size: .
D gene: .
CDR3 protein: CASSSIPGANVLTF
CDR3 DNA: TGTGCCAGCAGTTCTATACCCGGGGCCAACGTCCTGACTTTC

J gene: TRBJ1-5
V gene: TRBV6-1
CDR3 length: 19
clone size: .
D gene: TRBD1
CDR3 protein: CASSAFGPDRGGLGQIQHF
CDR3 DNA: TGTGCCAGCAGCGCCTTCGGGCCCGACAGGGGTGGGTTGGGTCAGATCCAGCATTTC

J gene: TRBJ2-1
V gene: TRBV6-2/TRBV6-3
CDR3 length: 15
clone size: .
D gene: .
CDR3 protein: CVSRRPIAQTNEQFF
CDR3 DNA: TGTGTCAGCCGAAGGCCTATCGCCCAGACAAATGAGCAGTTCTTC

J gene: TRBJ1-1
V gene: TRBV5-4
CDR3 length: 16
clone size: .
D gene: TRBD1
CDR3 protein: CASSSDRGGMGTEAFF
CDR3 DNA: TGTGCCAGCAGCTCGGACAGGGGGGGTATGGGCACTGAAGCTTTCTTT

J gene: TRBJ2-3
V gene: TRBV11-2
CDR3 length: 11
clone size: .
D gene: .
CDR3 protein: CASSPQDTQYF
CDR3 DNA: TGTGCCAGCAGCCCCCAAGATACGCAGTATTTT

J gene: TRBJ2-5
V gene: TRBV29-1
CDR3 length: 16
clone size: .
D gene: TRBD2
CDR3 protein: CSVEATSGRIRETQYF
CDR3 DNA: TGCAGCGTTGAAGCGACTAGCGGACGCATCCGAGAGACCCAGTACTTC

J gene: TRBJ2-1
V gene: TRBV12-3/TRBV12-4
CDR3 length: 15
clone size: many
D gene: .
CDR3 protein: CASSLAGGPIMEQFF
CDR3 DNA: TGTGCCAGCAGTTTAGCGGGGGGGCCAATTATGGAGCAGTTCTTC

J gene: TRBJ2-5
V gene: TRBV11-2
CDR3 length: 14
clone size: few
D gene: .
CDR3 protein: CVSISGEVQETQYF
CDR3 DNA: TGTGTCAGCATCTCTGGAGAGGTCCAAGAGACCCAGTACTTC

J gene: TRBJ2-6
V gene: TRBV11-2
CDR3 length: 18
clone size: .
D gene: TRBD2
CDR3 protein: CASSPTSGVAMGANVLTF
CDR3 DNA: TGTGCCAGCAGTCCAACTAGCGGGGTAGCCATGGGGGCCAACGTCCTGACTTTC

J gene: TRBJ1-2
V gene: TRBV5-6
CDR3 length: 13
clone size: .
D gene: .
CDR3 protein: CASSLVRNYGYTF
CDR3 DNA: TGTGCCAGCAGCCTGGTGAGGAACTATGGCTACACCTTC

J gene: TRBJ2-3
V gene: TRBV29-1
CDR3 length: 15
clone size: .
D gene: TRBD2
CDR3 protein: CSVMTSGTSTDTQYF
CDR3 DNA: TGCAGCGTTATGACTAGCGGGACCAGCACAGATACGCAGTATTTT

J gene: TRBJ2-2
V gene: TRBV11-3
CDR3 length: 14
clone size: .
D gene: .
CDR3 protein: CASSFTIMLGELFF
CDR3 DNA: TGTGCCAGCAGCTTTACGATTATGCTCGGGGAGCTGTTTTTC

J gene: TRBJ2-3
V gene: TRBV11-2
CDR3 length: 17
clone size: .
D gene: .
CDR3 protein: CTSSREGRGRSTYTQYF
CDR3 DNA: TGTACCAGCAGCAGAGAGGGGCGGGGTAGGAGCACATATACGCAGTATTTT